This T cell receptor (beta chain) was identified in a study of memory CD4+ T cells and cytomegalovirus serostatus. At the level of the study: Donors were healthy Belgian adults, fewer than ten CMV seropositive and about two dozen seronegative. General study results and limits: Of about 150 reported CMV TCRbeta sequences, about 67 were found in memory CD4+ repertoires.

Notes on this clone: What it recognizes is unknown.

Single viable CD3+CD4+CD8-CD45RO+ cells were sorted as the memory CD4+ T cells. CD4+ T cells were isolated by positive magnetic selection. Germline loops: CDR1 SGHRS, CDR2 YFSETQ. The length of the CDR3 is 14 residues. V was pared by 0 bases and J by 2 bases, with 8 bases between. As originally analysed: After removing out-of-frame reads, approximately 2 million distinct TCRbeta sequences remained. Produced via immunoSEQ multiplex PCR; TCRdb's table is partial and in-frame only. The D gene and trimming were derived from the DNA, and the V and J assignments and clone size from that table. The data show about 44,000 clones, over 60% seen once.

The source material was memory CD4+ T cells from blood. The rearrangement uses TRBV5-1 and TRBJ1-2; D is unresolved. This clonotype was obtained from an adult in good health and CMV-seronegative. The CDR3 protein is CASSLDSRNYGYTF. The DNA of the CDR3 is TGCGCCAGCAGCTTGGATAGCAGGAACTATGGCTACACCTTC.